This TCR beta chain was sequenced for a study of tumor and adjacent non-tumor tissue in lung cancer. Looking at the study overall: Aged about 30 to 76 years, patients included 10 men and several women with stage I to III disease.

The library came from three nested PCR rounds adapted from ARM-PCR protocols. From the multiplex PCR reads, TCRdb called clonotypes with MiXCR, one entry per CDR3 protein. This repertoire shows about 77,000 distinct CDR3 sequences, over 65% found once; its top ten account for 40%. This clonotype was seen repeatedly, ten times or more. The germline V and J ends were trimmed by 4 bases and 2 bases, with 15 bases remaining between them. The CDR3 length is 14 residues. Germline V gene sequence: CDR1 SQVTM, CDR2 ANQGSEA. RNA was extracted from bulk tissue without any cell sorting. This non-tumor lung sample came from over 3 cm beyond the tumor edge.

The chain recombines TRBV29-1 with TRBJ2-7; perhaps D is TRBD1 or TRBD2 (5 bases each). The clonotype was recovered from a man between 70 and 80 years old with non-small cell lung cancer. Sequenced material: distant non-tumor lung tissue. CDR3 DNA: TGCAGCGTTGTTTTAGGGGACGGGGCCTACGAGCAGTACTTC. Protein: CSVVLGDGAYEQYF.